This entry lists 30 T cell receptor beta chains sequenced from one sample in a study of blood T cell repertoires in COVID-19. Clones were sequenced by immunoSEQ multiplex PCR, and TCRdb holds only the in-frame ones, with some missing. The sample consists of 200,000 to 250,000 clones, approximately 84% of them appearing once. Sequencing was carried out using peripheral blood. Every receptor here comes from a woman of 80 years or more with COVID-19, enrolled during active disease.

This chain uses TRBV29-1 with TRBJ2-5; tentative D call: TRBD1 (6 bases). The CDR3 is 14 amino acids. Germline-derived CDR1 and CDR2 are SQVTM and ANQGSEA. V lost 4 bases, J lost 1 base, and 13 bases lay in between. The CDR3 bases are TGCAGCGTTGGTGGACAGTCTCTCCAAGAGACCCAGTACTTC. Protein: CSVGGQSLQETQYF.

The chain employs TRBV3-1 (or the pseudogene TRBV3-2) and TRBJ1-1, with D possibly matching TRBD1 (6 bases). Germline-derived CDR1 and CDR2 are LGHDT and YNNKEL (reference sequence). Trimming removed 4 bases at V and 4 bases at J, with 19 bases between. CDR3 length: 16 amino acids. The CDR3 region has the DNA TGTGCCAGCAGCCCTCACGGGGGGGGGCGGATCACTGAAGCTTTCTTT. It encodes CASSPHGGGRITEAFF.

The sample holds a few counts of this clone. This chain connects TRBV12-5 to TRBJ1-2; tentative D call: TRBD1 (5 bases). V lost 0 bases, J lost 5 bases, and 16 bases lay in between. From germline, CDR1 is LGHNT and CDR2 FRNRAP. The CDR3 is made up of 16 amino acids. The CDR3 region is CASGLVSQGAGYGYTF. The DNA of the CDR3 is TGTGCTAGTGGTTTGGTATCGCAAGGGGCAGGTTATGGCTACACCTTC. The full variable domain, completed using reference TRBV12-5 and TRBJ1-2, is DARVTQTPRHKVTEMGQEVTMRCQPILGHNTVFWYRQTMMQGLELLAYFRNRAPLDDSGMPKDRFSAEMPDATLATLKIQPSEPRDSAVYFCASGLVSQGAGYGYTFGSGTRLTVV.

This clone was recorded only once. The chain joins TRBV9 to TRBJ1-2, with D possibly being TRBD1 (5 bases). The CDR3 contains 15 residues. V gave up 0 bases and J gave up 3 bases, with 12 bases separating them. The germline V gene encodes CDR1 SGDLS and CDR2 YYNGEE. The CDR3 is CASSVGREVYYGYTF. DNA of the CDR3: TGTGCCAGCAGCGTAGGCAGGGAGGTATACTATGGCTACACCTTC. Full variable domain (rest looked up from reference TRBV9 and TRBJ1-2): DSGVTQTPKHLITATGQRVTLRCSPRSGDLSVYWYQQSLDQGLQFLIQYYNGEERAKGNILERFSAQQFPDLHSELNLSSLELGDSALYFCASSVGREVYYGYTFGSGTRLTVV.

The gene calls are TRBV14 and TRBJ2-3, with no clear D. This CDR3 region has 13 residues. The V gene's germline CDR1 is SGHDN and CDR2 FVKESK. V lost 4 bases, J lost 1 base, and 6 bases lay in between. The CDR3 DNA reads TGTGCCAGCAGCCCCCTTCGCACAGATACGCAGTATTTT. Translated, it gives CASSPLRTDTQYF.

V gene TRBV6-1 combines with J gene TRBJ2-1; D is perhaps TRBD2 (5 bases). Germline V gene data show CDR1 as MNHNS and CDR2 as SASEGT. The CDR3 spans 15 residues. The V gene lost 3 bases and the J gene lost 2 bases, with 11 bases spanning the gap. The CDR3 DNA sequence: TGTGCCAGCAGTGAGGGAGCTAGCACCTACAATGAGCAGTTCTTC. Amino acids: CASSEGASTYNEQFF.

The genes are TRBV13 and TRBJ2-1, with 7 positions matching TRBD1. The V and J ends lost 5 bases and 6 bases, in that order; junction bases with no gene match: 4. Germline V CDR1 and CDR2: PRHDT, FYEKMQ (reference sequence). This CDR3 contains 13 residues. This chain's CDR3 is CASSTRQGNEQFF. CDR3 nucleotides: TGTGCCAGCAGCACTCGACAGGGCAATGAGCAGTTCTTC.

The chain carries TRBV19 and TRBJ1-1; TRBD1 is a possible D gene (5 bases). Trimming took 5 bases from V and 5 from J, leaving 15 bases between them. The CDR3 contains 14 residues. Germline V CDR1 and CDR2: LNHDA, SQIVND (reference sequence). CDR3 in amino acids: CASSFGVRGTEAFF. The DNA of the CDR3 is TGTGCCAGTAGTTTCGGGGTTCGGGGGACTGAAGCTTTCTTT.

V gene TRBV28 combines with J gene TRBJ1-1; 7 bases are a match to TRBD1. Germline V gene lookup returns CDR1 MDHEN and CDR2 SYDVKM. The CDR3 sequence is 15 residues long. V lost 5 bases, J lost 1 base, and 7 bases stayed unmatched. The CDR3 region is CASSILQGGNTEAFF. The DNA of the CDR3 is TGTGCCAGCAGTATACTGCAGGGGGGGAACACTGAAGCTTTCTTT.

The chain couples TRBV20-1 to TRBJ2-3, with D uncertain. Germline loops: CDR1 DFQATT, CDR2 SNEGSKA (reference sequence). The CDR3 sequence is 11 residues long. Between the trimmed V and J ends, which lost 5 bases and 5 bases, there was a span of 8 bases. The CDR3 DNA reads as TGCAGTGCTCGAACTGGAGATACGCAGTATTTT. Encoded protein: CSARTGDTQYF.

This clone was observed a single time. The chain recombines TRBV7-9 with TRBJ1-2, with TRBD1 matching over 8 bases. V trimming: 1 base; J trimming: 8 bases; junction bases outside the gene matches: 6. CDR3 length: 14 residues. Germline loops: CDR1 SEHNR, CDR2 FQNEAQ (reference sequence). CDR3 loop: CASSLGQGALGYTF. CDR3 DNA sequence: TGTGCCAGCAGCTTAGGGCAGGGGGCTCTGGGCTACACCTTC.

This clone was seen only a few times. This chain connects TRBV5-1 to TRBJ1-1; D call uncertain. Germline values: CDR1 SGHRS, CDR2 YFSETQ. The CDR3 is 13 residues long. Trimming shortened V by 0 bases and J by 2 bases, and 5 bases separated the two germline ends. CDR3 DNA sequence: TGCGCCAGCAGCTTGGATGTAAACACTGAAGCTTTCTTT. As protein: CASSLDVNTEAFF.

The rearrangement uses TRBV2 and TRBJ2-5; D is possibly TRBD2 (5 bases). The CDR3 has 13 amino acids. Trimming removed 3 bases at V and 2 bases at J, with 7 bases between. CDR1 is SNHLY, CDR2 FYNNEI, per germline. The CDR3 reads CASSDSGQETQYF. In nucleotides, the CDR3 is TGTGCCAGCAGTGATTCGGGGCAAGAGACCCAGTACTTC.

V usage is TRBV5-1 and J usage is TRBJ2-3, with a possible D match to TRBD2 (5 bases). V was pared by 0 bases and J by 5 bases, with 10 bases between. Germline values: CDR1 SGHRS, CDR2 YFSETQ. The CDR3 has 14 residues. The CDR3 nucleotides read TGCGCCAGCAGCTTGGGAGGGCCGGGAGATACGCAGTATTTT. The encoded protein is CASSLGGPGDTQYF.

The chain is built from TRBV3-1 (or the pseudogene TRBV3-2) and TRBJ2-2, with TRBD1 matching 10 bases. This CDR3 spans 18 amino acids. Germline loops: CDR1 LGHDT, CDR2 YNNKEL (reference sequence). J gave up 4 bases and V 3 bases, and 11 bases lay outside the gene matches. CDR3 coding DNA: TGTGCCAGCAGCCAGTCCTTCCGGTGGACAGGGGGCACCGGGGAGCTGTTTTTT. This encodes CASSQSFRWTGGTGELFF.

The CDR3 coding sequence is TGTGCCAGCAGCCTGGGACAGGGGAGGCCTGAAGCTTTCTTT. Translation: CASSLGQGRPEAFF. The genes are TRBV3-1 (or the pseudogene TRBV3-2) and TRBJ1-1, with TRBD1 matching 10 bases. Germline CDR1 LGHDT, CDR2 YNNKEL (reference sequence). The CDR3 is made up of 14 amino acids. The ends lost 4 bases at V and 6 bases at J; junction bases unmatched: 5.

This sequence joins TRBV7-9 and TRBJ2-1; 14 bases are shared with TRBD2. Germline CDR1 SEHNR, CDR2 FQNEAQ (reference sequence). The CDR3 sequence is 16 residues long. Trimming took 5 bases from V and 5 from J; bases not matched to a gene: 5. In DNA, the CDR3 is TGTGCCAGCAGCCCCTTGGGACTAGCGGGGGACAATGAGCAGTTCTTC. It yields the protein CASSPLGLAGDNEQFF.

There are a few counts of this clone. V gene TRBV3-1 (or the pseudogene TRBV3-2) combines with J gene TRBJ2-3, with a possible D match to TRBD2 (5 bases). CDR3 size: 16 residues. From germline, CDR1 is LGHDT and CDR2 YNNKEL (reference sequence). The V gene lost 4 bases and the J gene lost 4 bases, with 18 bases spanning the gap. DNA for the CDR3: TGTGCCAGCAGCCCCCAGCGGCTAGAGGGCCCAGATACGCAGTATTTT. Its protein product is CASSPQRLEGPDTQYF.

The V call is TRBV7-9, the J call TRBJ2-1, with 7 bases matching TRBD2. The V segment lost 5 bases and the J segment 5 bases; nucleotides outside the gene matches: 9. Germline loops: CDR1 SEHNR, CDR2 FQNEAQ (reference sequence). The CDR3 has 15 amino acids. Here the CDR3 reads CASSQRGSNHNEQFF. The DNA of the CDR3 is TGTGCCAGCAGCCAGCGGGGTAGCAACCACAATGAGCAGTTCTTC.

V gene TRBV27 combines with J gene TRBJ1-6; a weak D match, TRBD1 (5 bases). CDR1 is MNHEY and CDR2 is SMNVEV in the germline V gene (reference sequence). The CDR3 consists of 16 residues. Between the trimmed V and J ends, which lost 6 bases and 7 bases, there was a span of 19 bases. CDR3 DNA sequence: TGTGCCAGCAGGCCGCTCGCCCAGGGCCCAAATTCACCCCTCCACTTT. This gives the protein CASRPLAQGPNSPLHF.

As DNA, the CDR3 is TGTGCCAGCAGCGTAGGGACAGGGGGAGAATACGAGCAGTACTTC. Encoded protein: CASSVGTGGEYEQYF. The gene calls are TRBV9 and TRBJ2-7; 10 nucleotides match TRBD1. The J segment lost 4 bases and the V segment lost 0 bases, leaving 4 bases of the junction unmatched. This CDR3 has 15 residues. From germline, CDR1 is SGDLS and CDR2 YYNGEE.

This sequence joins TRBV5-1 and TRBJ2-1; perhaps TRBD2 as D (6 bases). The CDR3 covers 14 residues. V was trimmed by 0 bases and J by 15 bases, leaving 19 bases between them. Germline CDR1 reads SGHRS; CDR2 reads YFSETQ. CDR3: CASSLGSGLERWFF. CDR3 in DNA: TGCGCCAGCAGCTTGGGTAGCGGCCTCGAGAGGTGGTTCTTC.

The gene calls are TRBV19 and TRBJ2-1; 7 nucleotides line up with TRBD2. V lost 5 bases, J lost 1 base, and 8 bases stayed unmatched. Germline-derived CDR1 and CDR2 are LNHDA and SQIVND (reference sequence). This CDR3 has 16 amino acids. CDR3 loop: CASSVTSAASYNEQFF. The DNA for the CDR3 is TGTGCCAGTAGTGTTACTAGCGCCGCGTCCTACAATGAGCAGTTCTTC.

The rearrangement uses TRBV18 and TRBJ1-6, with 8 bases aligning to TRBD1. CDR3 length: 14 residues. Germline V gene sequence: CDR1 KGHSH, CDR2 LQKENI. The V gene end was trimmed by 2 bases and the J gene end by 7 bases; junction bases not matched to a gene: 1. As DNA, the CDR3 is TGTGCCAGCTCACCAGGGACAGGCAATTCACCCCTCCACTTT. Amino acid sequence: CASSPGTGNSPLHF. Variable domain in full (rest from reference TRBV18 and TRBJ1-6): NAGVMQNPRHLVRRRGQEARLRCSPMKGHSHVYWYRQLPEEGLKFMVYLQKENIIDESGMPKERFSAEFPKEGPSILRIQQVVRGDSAAYFCASSPGTGNSPLHFGNGTRLTVT.

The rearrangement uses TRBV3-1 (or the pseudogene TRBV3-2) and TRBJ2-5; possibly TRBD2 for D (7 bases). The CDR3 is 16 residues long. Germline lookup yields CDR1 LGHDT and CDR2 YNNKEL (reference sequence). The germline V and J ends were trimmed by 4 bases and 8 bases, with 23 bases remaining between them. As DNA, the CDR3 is TGTGCCAGCAGCCCTCCAGGGACACGGTGGGGGGGAACCCAGTACTTC. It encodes CASSPPGTRWGGTQYF.

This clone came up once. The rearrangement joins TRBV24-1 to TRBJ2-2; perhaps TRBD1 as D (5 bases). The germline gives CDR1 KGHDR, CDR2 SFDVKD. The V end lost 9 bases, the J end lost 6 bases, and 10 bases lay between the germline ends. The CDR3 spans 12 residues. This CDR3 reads CATGPGPGELFF. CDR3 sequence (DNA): TGTGCCACCGGCCCAGGGCCCGGGGAGCTGTTTTTT.

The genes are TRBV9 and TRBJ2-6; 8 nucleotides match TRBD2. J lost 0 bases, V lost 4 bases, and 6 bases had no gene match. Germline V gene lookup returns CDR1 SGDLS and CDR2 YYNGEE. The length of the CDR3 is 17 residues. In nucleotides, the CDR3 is TGTGCCAGCAGCCCTCTAGCGGGTAGCTCTGGGGCCAACGTCCTGACTTTC. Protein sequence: CASSPLAGSSGANVLTF.

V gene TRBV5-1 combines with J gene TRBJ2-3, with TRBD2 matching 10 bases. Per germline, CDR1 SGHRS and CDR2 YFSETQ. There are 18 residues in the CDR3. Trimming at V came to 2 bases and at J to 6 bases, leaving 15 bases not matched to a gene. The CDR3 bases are TGCGCCAGCAGCTTCTCCCCGGGACTAGCGTCCACGGGCGATACGCAGTATTTT. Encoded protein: CASSFSPGLASTGDTQYF.

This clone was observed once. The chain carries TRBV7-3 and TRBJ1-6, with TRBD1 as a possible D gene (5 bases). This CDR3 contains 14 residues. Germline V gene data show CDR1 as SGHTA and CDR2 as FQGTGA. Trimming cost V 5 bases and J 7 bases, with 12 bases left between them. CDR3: CASSPDGGNSPLHF. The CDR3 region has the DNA TGTGCCAGCAGCCCGGACGGGGGAAATTCACCCCTCCACTTT.

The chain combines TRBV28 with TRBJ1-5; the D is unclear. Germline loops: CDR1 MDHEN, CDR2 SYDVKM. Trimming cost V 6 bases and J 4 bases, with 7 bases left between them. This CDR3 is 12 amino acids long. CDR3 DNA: TGTGCCAGCAGCAAACTTAATCAGCCCCAGCATTTT. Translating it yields CASSKLNQPQHF.